Sequencing of this T cell receptor beta chain was carried out in a study of OX40 agonist ivuxolimab in advanced cancers. Trimming cost V 2 bases and J 1 base, with 14 bases left between them. CDR3 size: 16 residues. Looked up from germline, CDR1 is MNHNY and CDR2 is SVGAGI (reference sequence). Method: immunoSEQ multiplex PCR; TCRdb's copy keeps in-frame clones and lacks some. The sample has roughly 45,000 clones, approximately 85% seen once. The source of this sequence is an adult with an advanced solid tumor such as melanoma, head and neck, liver or kidney cancer. Here the sequenced sample was CD4+ or CD8+ T cells sorted from blood, taken in a trial of the OX40 agonist ivuxolimab. The J gene is TRBJ1-1, the V gene TRBV6-6, with a tentative D call TRBD1 (5 bases). The CDR3, as DNA: TGTGCCAGCAGTTACCCTATAGACAGTCCGAACACTGAAGCTTTCTTT. Its translation: CASSYPIDSPNTEAFF.